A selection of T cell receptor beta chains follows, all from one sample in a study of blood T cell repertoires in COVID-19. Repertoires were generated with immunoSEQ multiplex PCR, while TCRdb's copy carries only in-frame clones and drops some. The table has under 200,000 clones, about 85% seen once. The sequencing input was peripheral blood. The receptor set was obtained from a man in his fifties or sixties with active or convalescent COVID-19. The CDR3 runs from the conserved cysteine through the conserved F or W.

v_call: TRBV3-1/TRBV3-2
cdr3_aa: CASSPSTGNTIYF

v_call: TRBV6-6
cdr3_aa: CASRGTGQYGYTF

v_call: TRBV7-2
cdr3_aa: CASSPVAGTYNEQFF

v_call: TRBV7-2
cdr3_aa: CASSLQGGRTEAFF

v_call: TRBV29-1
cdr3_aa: CSVDRGQNEQYF

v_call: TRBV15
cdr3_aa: CATSRALLTGVSPLHF

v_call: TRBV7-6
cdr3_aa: CASSLTRTSRGISYNEQFF

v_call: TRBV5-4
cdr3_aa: CASSLQNRGVDVRYTF

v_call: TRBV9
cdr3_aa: CASSVAGGLIDTQYF

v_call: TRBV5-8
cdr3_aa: CASSQSGWATYNEQFF

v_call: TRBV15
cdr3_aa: CATSNKGLNYGYTF

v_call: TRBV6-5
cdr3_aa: CASTRRETQYF

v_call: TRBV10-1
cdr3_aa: CASSPGPTEAFF

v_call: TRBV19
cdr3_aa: CASSIRAGVNSPLHF

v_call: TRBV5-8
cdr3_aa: CASSLTAQGSEAFF

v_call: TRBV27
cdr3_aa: CASSGVLSAEAFF

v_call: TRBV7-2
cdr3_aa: CASSWTTGGTGELFF

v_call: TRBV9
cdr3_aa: CASSPGTGSYEQYF

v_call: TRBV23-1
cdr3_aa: CARSKGPGGPLYSNQPQHF

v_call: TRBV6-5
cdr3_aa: CASRTGETTNEKLFF

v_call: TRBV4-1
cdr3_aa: CASSLPQDKLFF

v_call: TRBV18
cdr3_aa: CASSPPTGHITTDTQYF

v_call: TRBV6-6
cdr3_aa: CASSYLVGEGGGEQYF